This T cell receptor (beta chain) was recovered during a study of early T cells in non-severe SARS-CoV-2 infection. As for the study in general: With bulk RNA from unsorted whole blood as input, sequencing yielded unpaired chains.

Individual cDNA molecules each received unique molecular identifiers attached to them. TCRdb reprocessed the 5' RACE reads with MiXCR, giving one entry per CDR3 protein. Among some 49,000 distinct CDR3 sequences, over 7% were seen once, and the ten largest hold approximately 4.6%. This clonotype was detected ten times or more. What it recognizes is unknown. Germline loops: CDR1 SGHNT, CDR2 YENEEA. Trimming at V came to 4 bases and at J to 1 base, leaving 10 bases not matched to a gene. The CDR3 spans 19 residues. Study-level findings and limits: Matching with VDJdb favored anti-spike CD8 responses (missing private and CD4 specificities).

Sequencing used whole blood. This sequence joins TRBV11-3 and TRBJ2-1; TRBD2 matches at 13 bases. The TCR was taken from an adult who was a healthcare worker with PCR-confirmed SARS-CoV-2 infection or an uninfected control (not recorded which). CDR3 sequence reads: CASSSGTSGTPRSYNEQFF. In DNA, the CDR3 is TGTGCCAGCAGCTCCGGGACTAGCGGGACCCCTAGGTCCTACAATGAGCAGTTCTTC. Looking up the rest from reference TRBV11-3 and TRBJ2-1 gives the full variable domain: EAGVVQSPRYKIIEKKQPVAFWCNPISGHNTLYWYLQNLGQGPELLIRYENEEAVDDSQLPKDRFSAERLKGVDSTLKIQPAELGDSAVYLCASSSGTSGTPRSYNEQFFGPGTRLTVL.